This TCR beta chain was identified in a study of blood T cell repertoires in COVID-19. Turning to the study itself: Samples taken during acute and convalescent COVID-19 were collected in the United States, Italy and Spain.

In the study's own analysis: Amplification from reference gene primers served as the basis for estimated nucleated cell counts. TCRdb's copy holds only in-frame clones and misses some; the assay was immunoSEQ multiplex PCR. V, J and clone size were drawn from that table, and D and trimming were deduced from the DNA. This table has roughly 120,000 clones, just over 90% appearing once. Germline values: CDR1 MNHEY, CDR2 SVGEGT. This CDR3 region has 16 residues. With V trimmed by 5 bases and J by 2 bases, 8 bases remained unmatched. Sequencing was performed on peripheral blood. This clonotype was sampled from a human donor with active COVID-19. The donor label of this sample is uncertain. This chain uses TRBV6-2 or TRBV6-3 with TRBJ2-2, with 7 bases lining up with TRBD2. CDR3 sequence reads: CASSPLLAGNTGELFF. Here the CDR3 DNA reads TGTGCCAGCAGTCCCCTTTTAGCGGGCAACACCGGGGAGCTGTTTTTT.